This T cell receptor beta chain was recorded in a study of early T cells in non-severe SARS-CoV-2 infection. Study background: The input, bulk RNA from unsorted whole blood, was sequenced, and chains were unpaired.

Tagging with unique molecular identifiers was applied to individual cDNA molecules. TCRdb itself ran the 5' RACE reads through MiXCR, one entry per CDR3 protein. The sample holds tens of thousands of distinct CDR3 sequences, around a tenth seen once. This clonotype was detected many times. Its antigen is unidentified. Findings of the study overall: CD4 and private specificities were missed by VDJdb matching, which favored anti-spike CD8 responses.

The origin of this receptor is an adult who was a healthcare worker with PCR-confirmed SARS-CoV-2 infection or an uninfected control (not recorded which). The sequencing sample was made of whole blood.

DNA of the CDR3: TGTGCCAGCAGCACAGACAGGGTGCGAGGACAGCCCCAGCATTTT. It codes for CASSTDRVRGQPQHF. The chain employs TRBV7-9 and TRBJ1-5, with 7 bases lining up with TRBD1. The CDR3 extends over 15 amino acids. J was trimmed by 7 bases and V by 5 bases; bases with no gene match: 11. CDR1 SEHNR and CDR2 FQNEAQ come from the germline V gene (reference sequence).